Below, 12 T cell receptor beta chains from the same sample are listed, as sequenced in a study of identical twins. One entry per CDR3 protein, called by TCRdb with MiXCR from the 5' RACE reads. Of 550,000 to 700,000 distinct CDR3 sequences listed, 21% were seen once; the top ten hold around 4.5%. The same specimen was also included in a second study, on T cells expressing NK-cell markers.

Specimen: PBMCs. The receptors here all came from a woman between 18 and 29 years old in good health.

The chain couples TRBV12-3 or TRBV12-4 to TRBJ2-7; perhaps D is TRBD1 or TRBD2 (6 bases each). This CDR3 region has 14 residues. The V gene lost 5 bases and the J gene lost 2 bases, with 13 bases spanning the gap. The CDR3 DNA reads TGTGCCAGCAGTGCCCAGGAGGGGGCCTACGAGCAGTACTTC. It translates to CASSAQEGAYEQYF.

This chain links TRBV3-1 with TRBJ1-5, with D possibly TRBD1 on 6 matching bases. The CDR3 sequence is 14 residues long. Trimming took 0 bases from V and 7 from J, leaving 10 bases between them. The germline CDR1 and CDR2 sequences are LGHDT and YNNKEL (reference sequence). CDR3 DNA: TGTGCCAGCAGCCAAGATAGGGGGGCACAGCCCCAGCATTTT. It translates to CASSQDRGAQPQHF.

Only one count was recorded for this clonotype. The V call is TRBV20-1, the J call TRBJ2-7; a weak D match, TRBD1 (6 bases). V was cut by 6 bases and J by 5 bases, with 17 bases left in between. In germline, CDR1 is DFQATT, CDR2 SNEGSKA (reference sequence). CDR3 size: 13 residues. The CDR3 spells CSAEPRGTNEQYF. The CDR3 region has the DNA TGCAGTGCCGAGCCCAGAGGGACAAACGAGCAGTACTTC.

This clonotype was observed a handful of times. The rearrangement links TRBV12-3 or TRBV12-4 to TRBJ2-7; D may be TRBD2 (5 bases). With 3 bases removed from V and 2 bases from J, the gap between germline ends came to 17 bases. The CDR3 covers 16 residues. In nucleotides, the CDR3 is TGTGCCAGCAGTTTTTCTCGGAGGCTGAGCGCCTACGAGCAGTACTTC. It is translated as CASSFSRRLSAYEQYF.

This clonotype turned up a few times. V and J are TRBV6-5 and TRBJ2-5; perhaps TRBD1 as D (5 bases). Per germline, CDR1 MNHEY and CDR2 SVGAGI. The CDR3 length is 16 residues. Trimming shortened V by 4 bases and J by 3 bases, and 18 bases separated the two germline ends. This CDR3 reads CASSFGPTGREETQYF. The CDR3 DNA sequence: TGTGCCAGCAGTTTCGGACCCACAGGCAGGGAAGAGACCCAGTACTTC.

This clonotype was recorded many times. The rearrangement joins TRBV6-2 or TRBV6-3 to TRBJ1-5; D is unclear. The V end lost 0 bases, the J end lost 5 bases, and 14 bases lay between the germline ends. This CDR3 is 16 amino acids long. The V gene's germline CDR1 is MNHEY and CDR2 SVGEGT. The CDR3 DNA reads TGTGCCAGCAGTTACTCCATCTCTGGCTGGGATCAGCCCCAGCATTTT. Amino acid sequence: CASSYSISGWDQPQHF.

The CDR3: CASSYPGGGGENIQYF. The CDR3, as DNA: TGTGCCAGCAGTTACCCCGGGGGGGGCGGGGAAAACATTCAGTACTTC. The chain joins TRBV6-5 to TRBJ2-4, with 8 bases that match TRBD2. The V segment lost 2 bases and the J segment 5 bases; nucleotides outside the gene matches: 8. Per the germline V gene, CDR1 is MNHEY and CDR2 is SVGAGI. The CDR3 extends over 16 amino acids.

This clonotype was recorded at least ten times. The rearrangement joins TRBV7-6 to TRBJ2-1; TRBD2 matches at 13 bases. CDR1 is SGHVS, CDR2 FNYEAQ, per germline. The CDR3 is made up of 16 amino acids. Unmatched junction bases numbered 2, after V lost 1 base and J lost 5 bases. CDR3 coding DNA: TGTGCCAGCAGCTTAGAACTAGCGGGAGGGAACAATGAGCAGTTCTTC. This codes for CASSLELAGGNNEQFF.

Written as DNA, the CDR3 is TGCAGTGCTGGCGACGGGTACACTGAAGCTTTCTTT. Its protein is CSAGDGYTEAFF. This chain joins TRBV20-1 and TRBJ1-1; D is ambiguous. This CDR3 has 12 amino acids. Trimming left V 5 bases short and J 3 bases short, with 10 bases between. CDR1 and CDR2 (germline): DFQATT, SNEGSKA (reference sequence).

This clonotype was counted only a few times. V usage is TRBV20-1 and J usage is TRBJ2-7; D is unclear. The CDR3 consists of 12 residues. With 3 bases removed from V and 2 bases from J, the gap between germline ends came to 8 bases. Germline CDR1 and CDR2: DFQATT and SNEGSKA (reference sequence). CDR3 sequence: CSASRATYEQYF. In nucleotides, the CDR3 is TGCAGTGCTAGTAGGGCCACCTACGAGCAGTACTTC.

This clonotype was detected only a few times. The chain has TRBV6-2 or TRBV6-3 and TRBJ2-3, with TRBD2 matching over 7 bases. The CDR3 is made up of 13 amino acids. V was clipped by 10 bases and J by 2 bases; unmatched bases: 6. Germline CDR1 MNHEY, CDR2 SVGEGT. The CDR3 DNA is TGTGCCACTCTAGCGGCAAACACAGATACGCAGTATTTT. Residues: CATLAANTDTQYF.

CDR3 sequence reads: CASSPRSGHTYEQYF. In DNA, the CDR3 is TGTGCCAGCAGCCCTAGGAGCGGGCATACCTACGAGCAGTACTTC. The J gene is TRBJ2-7, the V gene TRBV7-2, with a tentative D call TRBD2 (6 bases). The CDR3 length is 15 residues. Looked up from germline, CDR1 is SGHTA and CDR2 is FQGNSA. Trimming left V 5 bases short and J 2 bases short, with 16 bases between. Based on the CDR3 plus reference TRBV7-2 and TRBJ2-7, the full variable domain is GAGVSQSPSNKVTEKGKDVELRCDPISGHTALYWYRQSLGQGLEFLIYFQGNSAPDKSGLPSDRFSAERTGGSVSTLTIQRTQQEDSAVYLCASSPRSGHTYEQYFGPGTRLTVT.